The source of this TCR beta chain is a study of blood T cell repertoires in COVID-19. Study as a whole: The samples span acute and convalescent COVID-19 from the United States, Italy and Spain.

Only in-frame clones appear in the TCRdb table, and some are missing; sequencing was by immunoSEQ multiplex PCR. Of around 60,000 clones listed, around 90% are singletons. This CDR3 has 16 residues. Trimming at V came to 1 base and at J to 9 bases, leaving 12 bases not matched to a gene. Germline V CDR1 and CDR2: SGHTA, FQGTGA. The sequenced material came from peripheral blood. The chain carries TRBV7-3 and TRBJ2-5; TRBD1 aligns across 9 bases. The TCR comes from a man aged 60 to 75 with active COVID-19. The CDR3 loop reads CASSLKPAGQGIPQYF. The CDR3 coding sequence is TGTGCCAGCAGCTTAAAACCCGCGGGACAGGGAATTCCCCAGTACTTC.